These T cell receptor beta chains were read from a single sample in a study of blood T cell repertoires in COVID-19. TCRdb's table, derived via immunoSEQ multiplex PCR, lists solely in-frame clones and lacks some. The sample lists some 300,000 clones; around 81% were seen once. The specimen was peripheral blood. These receptor sequences come from a woman aged 50 to 60 with active or convalescent COVID-19. Each CDR3 is given with its conserved first and last residue. Each record gives: CDR3 length, J gene, D gene, V gene, clone size, CDR3 DNA, CDR3 protein. D genes are given only for firm matches. Part of the rows lack a size; the others show once, few, many or a class for expanded clones.

16	TRBJ2-1	TRBD2	TRBV9	-	TGTGCCAGCAGCGTTACCGGGACTAGCGGACGGAATGAGCAGTTCTTC	CASSVTGTSGRNEQFF
14	TRBJ2-7	-	TRBV7-2	-	TGTGCCAGCAGCTTAGCGACGGGGAGCTACGAGCAGTACTTC	CASSLATGSYEQYF
15	TRBJ1-5	TRBD1	TRBV24-1	once	TGTGCCACTGGGGGGAACAGGGGGACTAATCAGCCCCAGCATTTT	CATGGNRGTNQPQHF
16	TRBJ2-6	-	TRBV15	many	TGTGCCACCAGCAGAGATGGAGGCTCTGGGGCCAACGTCCTGACTTTC	CATSRDGGSGANVLTF
11	TRBJ1-1	-	TRBV25-1	-	TGTGCCAGCCGCCGACAGTTTGAAGCTTTCTTT	CASRRQFEAFF
12	TRBJ1-1	-	TRBV29-1	-	TGCAGCGGATCCGGGGGGAACACTGAAGCTTTCTTT	CSGSGGNTEAFF
17	TRBJ2-7	TRBD2	TRBV11-3	-	TGTGCCAGCAGCTTAGGAGGACTAGCGGATAGAGCCTACGAGCAGTACTTC	CASSLGGLADRAYEQYF
13	TRBJ1-2	-	TRBV2	-	TGTGCCAGCAGTGAGTCCCGGTTCTATGGCTACACCTTC	CASSESRFYGYTF
14	TRBJ1-4	-	TRBV19	-	TGTGCCAGTAGAGACAGATCAACTAATGAAAAACTGTTTTTT	CASRDRSTNEKLFF
18	TRBJ2-7	TRBD2	TRBV27	-	TGTGCCAGCAGTTTATTGGGTAAAGGCGGGAGGGCCAACTACGAGCAGTACTTC	CASSLLGKGGRANYEQYF
14	TRBJ2-3	TRBD2	TRBV29-1	-	TGCAGCGGGAGACTAGCGGGAGGGCCCAATTCGGAGTATTTT	CSGRLAGGPNSEYF